The 14 T cell receptor beta chains presented below share a single source sample, sequenced in a study of CD8+ T cells in alopecia areata. RNA extraction and reverse transcription yielded cDNA as sequencing template. TCRdb's table, derived via immunoSEQ multiplex PCR, lists solely in-frame clones and lacks some. The table shows approximately 160,000 clones, with less than 70% occurring only once. Indicated treatment: oral pan-JAK inhibitor, 5-10 mg twice daily. Source: CD4+ T cells sorted from blood, taken at week 24, from a patient treated with tofacitinib. The source of these receptors is a human donor with alopecia areata.

V is TRBV7-9 and J is TRBJ1-6; a possible D gene is TRBD1 (6 bases). Germline V lookup: CDR1 SEHNR, CDR2 FQNEAQ (reference sequence). V shed 5 bases and J shed 7 bases, with 12 bases lying between them. This CDR3 is built from 14 residues. As DNA, the CDR3 is TGTGCCAGCAGCGCATGGACAGCGAATTCACCCCTCCACTTT. Its protein is CASSAWTANSPLHF.

This clone was detected a few times. This chain links TRBV6-1 with TRBJ2-2; TRBD1 agrees at 7 bases. Germline lookup yields CDR1 MNHNS and CDR2 SASEGT. The J segment lost 7 bases and the V segment lost 6 bases, leaving 5 bases of the junction unmatched. This CDR3 contains 13 residues. The chain's CDR3 is CASSRDRHGELFF. CDR3 coding DNA: TGTGCCAGCAGCCGGGACAGACACGGGGAGCTGTTTTTT.

The V and J genes are TRBV2 and TRBJ2-5; TRBD2 matches 8 bases. This CDR3 comprises 13 residues. V was pared by 7 bases and J by 2 bases, with 3 bases of the junction left unmatched. CDR1 SNHLY and CDR2 FYNNEI come from the germline V gene. CDR3 sequence: CASTGTRQETQYF. The CDR3 DNA sequence: TGTGCCAGCACCGGGACTAGGCAAGAGACCCAGTACTTC.

V and J are TRBV7-6 and TRBJ2-7; D is ambiguous. Germline-derived CDR1 and CDR2 are SGHVS and FNYEAQ. V lost 6 bases, J lost 6 bases, and 21 bases lay in between. CDR3 size: 15 residues. CDR3 nucleotide sequence: TGTGCCAGCAGTCCGTCAAGGGATCCAGTGGGCGAGCAGTACTTC. It specifies CASSPSRDPVGEQYF.

This clone came up a few times. The chain links TRBV4-2 to TRBJ2-5, with 12 positions matching TRBD2. The CDR3 spans 18 residues. The germline CDR1 and CDR2 sequences are LGHNA and YNFKEQ. Germline trimming cut 0 bases from V and 3 bases from J; bases unmatched to any gene: 8. CDR3 nucleotide sequence: TGTGCCAGCAGCCAAGACTTGCTAGCGGGGGGGCAAAAAGAGACCCAGTACTTC. Amino acids: CASSQDLLAGGQKETQYF.

V gene TRBV27 combines with J gene TRBJ1-6; a possible D gene is TRBD1 (5 bases). Germline V CDR1 and CDR2: MNHEY, SMNVEV (reference sequence). The V gene lost 3 bases and the J gene lost 9 bases, with 21 bases spanning the gap. This CDR3 is built from 17 residues. The CDR3 DNA reads as TGTGCCAGCAGTTTCCGGGCCGGGAGGGTTGGGGCTTCACCCCTCCACTTT. This encodes CASSFRAGRVGASPLHF.

The rearrangement joins TRBV7-2 to TRBJ2-2, with a tentative D call TRBD2 (6 bases). CDR1 and CDR2 from the germline V gene are SGHTA and FQGNSA. Deletions cut 5 bases from V and 6 bases from J, with 10 bases between. This CDR3 region has 13 residues. The CDR3 DNA reads TGTGCCAGCAGCCGCTGGAGGGCCGGGGAGCTGTTTTTT. It translates to CASSRWRAGELFF.

In its sample, this clone was seen a few times. V gene TRBV29-1 combines with J gene TRBJ2-7, with D possibly TRBD1 on 6 matching bases. This CDR3 has 15 amino acids. V was clipped by 4 bases and J by 3 bases, with 19 bases between them. CDR1 and CDR2 (germline): SQVTM, ANQGSEA. CDR3 amino acids: CSVARGGDSNYEQYF. The CDR3 DNA is TGCAGCGTTGCCCGAGGGGGAGACAGCAACTACGAGCAGTACTTC.

V is TRBV29-1 and J is TRBJ1-1; tentatively, D is TRBD1 (5 bases). This CDR3 is built from 14 residues. V lost 5 bases and J 3 bases, leaving 16 bases between the germline ends. Germline V gene lookup returns CDR1 SQVTM and CDR2 ANQGSEA. This CDR3 is CSVRRNTGDTEAFF. CDR3 DNA: TGCAGCGTTCGTCGTAATACAGGCGACACTGAAGCTTTCTTT.

The chain carries TRBV7-6 and TRBJ2-7, with 7 positions matching TRBD1. With V trimmed by 4 bases and J by 3 bases, 9 bases remained unmatched. Germline loops: CDR1 SGHVS, CDR2 FNYEAQ. The CDR3 length is 15 residues. This chain's CDR3 is CASSSQQGTGYEQYF. In DNA, the CDR3 is TGTGCCAGCAGCTCCCAACAGGGGACCGGCTACGAGCAGTACTTC.

This clone was counted between two and nine times. V and J are TRBV6-1 and TRBJ1-5, with 7 bases aligning to TRBD1. V lost 8 bases, J lost 1 base, and 2 bases stayed unmatched. The CDR3 sequence is 13 residues long. Germline V gene lookup returns CDR1 MNHNS and CDR2 SASEGT. CDR3 amino acids: CASGTASNQPQHF. The CDR3 region has the DNA TGTGCCAGCGGGACAGCAAGCAATCAGCCCCAGCATTTT.

The sample holds a few counts of this clone. The genes are TRBV6-5 and TRBJ1-1; TRBD1 aligns across 8 bases. V was clipped by 5 bases and J by 10 bases; unmatched bases: 6. The CDR3 extends over 12 amino acids. Germline values: CDR1 MNHEY, CDR2 SVGAGI. CDR3 residues: CASSTPGTGAFF. The DNA for the CDR3 is TGTGCCAGCAGTACCCCGGGGACAGGAGCTTTCTTT.

This chain connects TRBV10-3 to TRBJ1-3; TRBD1 agrees at 7 bases. The J segment lost 2 bases and the V segment lost 11 bases, leaving 18 bases of the junction unmatched. Germline CDR1 and CDR2: ENHRY and SYGVKD. The CDR3 is made up of 17 amino acids. The CDR3 reads CAVREATGRMTGNTIYF. The CDR3 DNA is TGTGCCGTCCGGGAGGCGACAGGGAGGATGACTGGAAACACCATATATTTT.

This chain connects TRBV23-1 to TRBJ1-1; the D gene is possibly TRBD1 (6 bases). TRBV23-1 is marked as an open reading frame, function uncertain. The V end lost 5 bases, the J end lost 1 base, and 11 bases lay between the germline ends. The CDR3 is 14 amino acids. The DNA for the CDR3 is TGCGCCAGCAGTGGGGGACACCAGAACACTGAAGCTTTCTTT. This sequence encodes CASSGGHQNTEAFF.